Listed below are T cell receptor beta chains from one sample, sequenced in a study of T cells after yellow fever vaccination. TCRdb independently ran MiXCR on the 5' RACE reads; one entry per CDR3 protein. Altogether 400,000 or so distinct CDR3 sequences are present, about 17% being singletons, with the ten largest covering around 17%. The sequencing used PBMCs, collected before the yellow fever booster vaccination. The receptors shown here come from a man aged 18 to 29 who received the YFV17D yellow fever vaccine. Both conserved end residues are part of each CDR3. A D gene is named only where the DNA matches it firmly. The size of a clone is reported for some rows only, either as once, few or many, or as a class for expanded clones.

v_gene: TRBV6-1; j_gene: TRBJ1-4; d_gene: TRBD1; abundance: .; CDR3nt: TGTGCCAGCAGGGGTTCACAGGGGTTTAAGGAAAAACTGTTTTTT; CDR3aa: CASRGSQGFKEKLFF
v_gene: TRBV10-3; j_gene: TRBJ1-6; d_gene: TRBD1; abundance: few; CDR3nt: TGTGCCATCAGCCCCGGACAGGGGGGTGCAAATTCACCCCTCCACTTT; CDR3aa: CAISPGQGGANSPLHF
v_gene: TRBV11-2; j_gene: TRBJ2-1; d_gene: .; abundance: .; CDR3nt: TGTGCCAGCAGCTTAGGAGGGGGGGTCTTGAGTGAGCAGTTCTTC; CDR3aa: CASSLGGGVLSEQFF
v_gene: TRBV12-5; j_gene: TRBJ2-3; d_gene: .; abundance: few; CDR3nt: TGTGCTAGTGGTCTTAACAGTGTAGATACGCAGTATTTT; CDR3aa: CASGLNSVDTQYF
v_gene: TRBV12-3/TRBV12-4; j_gene: TRBJ2-5; d_gene: TRBD1; abundance: few; CDR3nt: TGTGCCAGCAGATCAGGGGGCGCAGGGTCAGTGACCCAGTACTTC; CDR3aa: CASRSGGAGSVTQYF
v_gene: TRBV19; j_gene: TRBJ1-2; d_gene: TRBD1; abundance: .; CDR3nt: TGTGCCAGTAGTATCGGGGCAGGGGGAAGACATGGCTACACCTTC; CDR3aa: CASSIGAGGRHGYTF
v_gene: TRBV15; j_gene: TRBJ2-2; d_gene: .; abundance: .; CDR3nt: TGTGCCACCACTACGAAGGGGAACACCGGGGAGCTGTTTTTT; CDR3aa: CATTTKGNTGELFF
v_gene: TRBV25-1; j_gene: TRBJ1-2; d_gene: .; abundance: few; CDR3nt: TGTGCCAGCAGTGAATATCATAGGCAAGGCTACACCTTC; CDR3aa: CASSEYHRQGYTF
v_gene: TRBV7-9; j_gene: TRBJ1-1; d_gene: .; abundance: few; CDR3nt: TGTGCCAGCAGCTTAACGGATAGGGCTGAAGCTTTCTTT; CDR3aa: CASSLTDRAEAFF
v_gene: TRBV7-2; j_gene: TRBJ2-3; d_gene: .; abundance: .; CDR3nt: TGTGCCAGCAGCTTAGTCGGGGGACGTGGAGATACGCAGTATTTT; CDR3aa: CASSLVGGRGDTQYF
v_gene: TRBV28; j_gene: TRBJ1-2; d_gene: .; abundance: .; CDR3nt: TGTGCCAGCACCCTGGGGGGGTTTAACTATGGCTACACCTTC; CDR3aa: CASTLGGFNYGYTF
v_gene: TRBV15; j_gene: TRBJ1-5; d_gene: .; abundance: .; CDR3nt: TGTGCCACCAGCAGAAGCCGGGTGGATCAGCCCCAGCATTTT; CDR3aa: CATSRSRVDQPQHF
v_gene: TRBV7-9; j_gene: TRBJ2-1; d_gene: .; abundance: few; CDR3nt: TGTGCCAGCAGCCCCCTGGCGGGGGACATTACTGATGAGCAGTTCTTC; CDR3aa: CASSPLAGDITDEQFF
v_gene: TRBV9; j_gene: TRBJ2-1; d_gene: TRBD1; abundance: .; CDR3nt: TGTGCCAGCAGCGTAGGGACAGGAAGGAATGAGCAGTTCTTC; CDR3aa: CASSVGTGRNEQFF
v_gene: TRBV4-3; j_gene: TRBJ1-2; d_gene: .; abundance: few; CDR3nt: TGCGCCAGCAGCCGCCTCACCGGTTTTGGCTACACCTTC; CDR3aa: CASSRLTGFGYTF